This note documents a single T cell receptor (beta chain) sequence. This entry belongs to a study of blood T cell repertoires in COVID-19. Overall study: The origin of the acute and convalescent COVID-19 samples was the United States, Italy and Spain. Sample material is recorded as cDNA or gDNA derived from T cells, B-cell-depleted T cells, or PBMCs.

Germline V CDR1 and CDR2: MNHNS, SASEGT. The CDR3 consists of 18 residues. V lost 0 bases, J lost 2 bases, and 9 bases stayed unmatched. In the authors' workflow: Counts of nucleated cells, estimated from reference gene primer amplification, were obtained. Method: immunoSEQ multiplex PCR; TCRdb's copy keeps in-frame clones and lacks some. V and J calls and clone size are those listed in that table; D and trimming were worked out from the DNA. Of over 110,000 clones detected, over 75% appear once; the ten largest clones hold about 1.7%. The rearrangement joins TRBV6-1 to TRBJ2-3; TRBD2 matches 9 bases. This receptor was taken from a woman aged 45-65 years with acute or convalescent COVID-19. Sequencing input: peripheral blood. In DNA form, the CDR3 reads TGTGCCAGCAGTGAAGCCCAATCACTAGCGGGCAACACAGATACGCAGTATTTT. It translates to CASSEAQSLAGNTDTQYF.